The entry that follows covers one T cell receptor beta chain sequence. This specimen belongs to a study of lymphopenia after photon versus proton radiotherapy. Sequencing was performed with immunoSEQ multiplex PCR; in TCRdb, only in-frame clones are kept and a portion is missing. Of around 42,000 clones listed, 85% are singletons. The sequence was collected from a man aged 40-49 years with gastric cancer. Source: peripheral blood, taken from a patient treated with photon-based radiotherapy.

CDR3 sequence reads: CASSLGTGLNYGYTF. DNA for the CDR3: TGTGCCAGCAGCTTAGGGACAGGACTTAACTATGGCTACACCTTC. This chain connects TRBV7-6 to TRBJ1-2; 7 nucleotides agree with TRBD1. The CDR3 runs to 15 residues. With 1 base clipped from V and 1 base from J, the junction kept 3 bases outside the gene matches. Germline values: CDR1 SGHVS, CDR2 FNYEAQ. The full variable domain, with the rest looked up from reference TRBV7-6 and TRBJ1-2, is GAGVSQSPRYKVTKRGQDVALRCDPISGHVSLYWYRQALGQGPEFLTYFNYEAQQDKSGLPNDRFSAERPEGSISTLTIQRTEQRDSAMYRCASSLGTGLNYGYTFGSGTRLTVV.